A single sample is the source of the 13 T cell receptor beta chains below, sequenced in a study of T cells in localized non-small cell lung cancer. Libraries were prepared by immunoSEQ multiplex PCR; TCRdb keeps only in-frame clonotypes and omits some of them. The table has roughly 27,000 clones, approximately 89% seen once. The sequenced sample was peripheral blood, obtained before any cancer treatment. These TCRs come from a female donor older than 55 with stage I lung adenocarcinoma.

CDR3 sequence reads: CASSLLYVGTQTDTQYF. The DNA for the CDR3 is TGTGCCAGCAGCTTGCTTTATGTAGGGACTCAGACAGATACGCAGTATTTT. The chain carries TRBV5-6 and TRBJ2-3, with D perhaps matching TRBD2 (6 bases). CDR3 length: 17 residues. CDR1 and CDR2 from the germline V gene are SGHDT and YYEEEE. Trimming cost V 1 base and J 3 bases, with 18 bases left between them.

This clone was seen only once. CDR3 sequence: CASSPTLAGGQEQYF. The CDR3 DNA reads TGTGCCAGCTCACCAACTTTGGCGGGAGGACAAGAGCAGTACTTC. The rearrangement links TRBV18 to TRBJ2-7; 8 positions match TRBD2. Per germline, CDR1 KGHSH and CDR2 LQKENI. V dropped 2 bases and J dropped 7; count of bases not matched to a gene: 10. The length of the CDR3 is 15 residues.

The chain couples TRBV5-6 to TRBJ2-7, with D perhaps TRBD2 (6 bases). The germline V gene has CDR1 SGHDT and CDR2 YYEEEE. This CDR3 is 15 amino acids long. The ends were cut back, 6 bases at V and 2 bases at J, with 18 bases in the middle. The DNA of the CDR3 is TGTGCCAGCACTATGTGGGACTCAAAACCCTACGAGCAGTACTTC. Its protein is CASTMWDSKPYEQYF. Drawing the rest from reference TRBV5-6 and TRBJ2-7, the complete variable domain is DAGVTQSPTHLIKTRGQQVTLRCSPKSGHDTVSWYQQALGQGPQFIFQYYEEEERQRGNFPDRFSGHQFPNYSSELNVNALLLGDSALYLCASTMWDSKPYEQYFGPGTRLTVT.

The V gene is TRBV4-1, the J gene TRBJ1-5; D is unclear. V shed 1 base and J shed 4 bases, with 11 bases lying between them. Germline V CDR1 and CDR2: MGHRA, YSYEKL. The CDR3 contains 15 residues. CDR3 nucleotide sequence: TGCGCCAGCAGCCAAGTTGAAGGGTTTAATCAGCCCCAGCATTTT. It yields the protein CASSQVEGFNQPQHF.

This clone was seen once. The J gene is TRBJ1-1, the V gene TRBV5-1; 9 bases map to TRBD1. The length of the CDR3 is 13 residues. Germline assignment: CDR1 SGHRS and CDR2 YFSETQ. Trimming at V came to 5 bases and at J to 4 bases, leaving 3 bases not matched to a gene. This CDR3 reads CASRLTGGTEAFF. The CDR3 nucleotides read TGCGCCAGCAGGTTGACAGGGGGCACTGAAGCTTTCTTT.

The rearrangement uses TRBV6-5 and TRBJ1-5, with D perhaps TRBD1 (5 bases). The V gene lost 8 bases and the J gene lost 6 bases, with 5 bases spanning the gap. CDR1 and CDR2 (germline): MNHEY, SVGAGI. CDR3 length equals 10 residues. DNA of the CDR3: TGTGCCAGCCAGGGTCAGCCCCAGCATTTT. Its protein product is CASQGQPQHF.

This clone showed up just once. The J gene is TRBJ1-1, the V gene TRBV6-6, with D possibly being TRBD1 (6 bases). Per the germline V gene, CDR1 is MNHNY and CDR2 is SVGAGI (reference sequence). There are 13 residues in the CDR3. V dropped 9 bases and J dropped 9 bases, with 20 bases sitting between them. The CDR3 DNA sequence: TGTGCCAGTACGATACCTGGGGGCGATCAAGCTTTCTTT. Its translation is CASTIPGGDQAFF.

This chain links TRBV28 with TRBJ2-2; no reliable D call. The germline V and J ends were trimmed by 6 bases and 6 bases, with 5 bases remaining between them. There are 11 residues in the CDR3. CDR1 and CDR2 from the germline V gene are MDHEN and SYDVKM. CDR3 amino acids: CASSPAGELFF. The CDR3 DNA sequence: TGTGCCAGCAGCCCGGCCGGGGAGCTGTTTTTT.

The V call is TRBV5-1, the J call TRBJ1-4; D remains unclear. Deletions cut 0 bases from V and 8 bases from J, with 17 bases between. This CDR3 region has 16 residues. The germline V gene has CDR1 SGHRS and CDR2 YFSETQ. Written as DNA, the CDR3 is TGCGCCAGCAGCTTGGCCCTGACCAACGCGGAGGAAAAACTGTTTTTT. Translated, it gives CASSLALTNAEEKLFF.

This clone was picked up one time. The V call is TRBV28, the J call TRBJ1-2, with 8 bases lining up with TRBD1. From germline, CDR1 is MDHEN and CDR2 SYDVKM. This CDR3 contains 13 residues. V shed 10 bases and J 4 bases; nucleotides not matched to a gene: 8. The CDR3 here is CATRTGSGYGYTF. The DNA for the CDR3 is TGTGCCACCCGGACAGGGAGCGGCTATGGCTACACCTTC.

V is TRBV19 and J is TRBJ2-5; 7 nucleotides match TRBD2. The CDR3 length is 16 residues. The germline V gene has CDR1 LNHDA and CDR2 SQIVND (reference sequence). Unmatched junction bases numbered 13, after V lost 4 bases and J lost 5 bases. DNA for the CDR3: TGTGCCAGTAGTAAAGGGACTACCCTCGCGGGGGAGACCCAGTACTTC. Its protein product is CASSKGTTLAGETQYF.

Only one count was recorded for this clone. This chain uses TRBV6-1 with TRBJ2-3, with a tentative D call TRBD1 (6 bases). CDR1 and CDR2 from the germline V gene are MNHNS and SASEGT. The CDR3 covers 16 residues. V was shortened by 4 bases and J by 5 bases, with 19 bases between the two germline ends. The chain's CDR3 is CASSGEARTVGDTQYF. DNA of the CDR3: TGTGCCAGCAGTGGGGAAGCTCGGACAGTCGGAGATACGCAGTATTTT.

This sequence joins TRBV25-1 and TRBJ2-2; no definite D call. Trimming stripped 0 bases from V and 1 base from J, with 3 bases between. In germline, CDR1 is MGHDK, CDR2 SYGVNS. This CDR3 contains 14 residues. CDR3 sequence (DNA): TGTGCCAGCAGTGAATACAGGAACACCGGGGAGCTGTTTTTT. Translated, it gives CASSEYRNTGELFF.